The next 4 T cell receptor beta chains were all read from a single sample in a study of T cells expressing NK-cell markers. TCRdb reprocessed the 5' RACE reads, keeping one entry per CDR3 protein, no DNA. Recorded here are 150,000 or so distinct CDR3 sequences; the top ten clones represent approximately 35%. Sequenced sample: blood T cells: a sorted CD56 or NKG2C T cell subset, CD4+ or CD8+ T cells, or bulk PBMC T cells (not recorded which). Receptors were obtained from a woman in her forties or fifties in good health.

The rearrangement joins TRBV14 to TRBJ2-1. Germline CDR1 reads SGHDN; CDR2 reads FVKESK. The CDR3 is made up of 17 amino acids. The chain's CDR3 is CASSQEEDKVSYNEQFF.

The V gene is TRBV11-3, the J gene TRBJ2-1; the TRBD2 assignment by TCRdb is unverifiable without DNA. Germline CDR1 reads SGHNT; CDR2 reads YENEEA. CDR3 length: 17 amino acids. The CDR3 loop is CASSLERIAASYNEQFF.

CDR3 sequence: CAAGGQETQYF. The chain links TRBV10-3 to TRBJ2-5; TCRdb's D call of TRBD1 is untestable without DNA. Germline V CDR1 and CDR2: ENHRY, SYGVKD. The CDR3 has 11 residues.

CDR3 region: CASSFVKDEQFF. The gene calls are TRBV11-3 and TRBJ2-1. CDR1 is SGHNT and CDR2 is YENEEA in the germline V gene. The CDR3 loop spans 12 amino acids.